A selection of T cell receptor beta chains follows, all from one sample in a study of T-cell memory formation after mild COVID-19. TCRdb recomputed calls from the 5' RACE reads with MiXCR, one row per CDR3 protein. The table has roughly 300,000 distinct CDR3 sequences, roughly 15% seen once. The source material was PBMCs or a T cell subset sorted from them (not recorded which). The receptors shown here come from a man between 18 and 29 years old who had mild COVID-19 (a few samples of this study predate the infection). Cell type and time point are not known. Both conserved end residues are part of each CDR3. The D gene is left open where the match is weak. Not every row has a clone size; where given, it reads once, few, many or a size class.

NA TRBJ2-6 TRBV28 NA TGTGCCAGCAGTTTACCGAGAGGCTCTGGGGCCAACGTCCTGACTTTC CASSLPRGSGANVLTF
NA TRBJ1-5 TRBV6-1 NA TGTGCCAGCAGTCTTCAAATACAGGGCGGTTTTCAGCCCCAGCATTTT CASSLQIQGGFQPQHF
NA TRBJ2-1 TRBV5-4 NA TGTGCCAGCAGTCCCGTCACGGAGGGTTGGGGCAATGAGCAGTTCTTC CASSPVTEGWGNEQFF
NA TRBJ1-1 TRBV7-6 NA TGTGCCAGCAGCCTTAGGGAGAGCACTGAAGCTTTCTTT CASSLRESTEAFF
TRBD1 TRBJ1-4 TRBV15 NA TGTGCCACCAGCAGAGATCCGGGACAGGGTCCGTTTTTT CATSRDPGQGPFF
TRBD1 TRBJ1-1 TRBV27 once TGTGCCAGCAGTTTATGGGACAGCGAAGAAGCTTTCTTT CASSLWDSEEAFF
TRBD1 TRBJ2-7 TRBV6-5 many TGTGCCAGCAGTTACGACGGGACAGGGAGCTACGAGCAGTACTTC CASSYDGTGSYEQYF
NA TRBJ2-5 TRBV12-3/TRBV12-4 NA TGTGCCAGCACCCCTTGGGAGAAAGAGACCCAGTACTTC CASTPWEKETQYF
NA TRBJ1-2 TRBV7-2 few TGTGCCAGCAGCCCCAACCGAGCGCCCTATGGCTACACCTTC CASSPNRAPYGYTF
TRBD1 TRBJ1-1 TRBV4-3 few TGCGCCAGCAGCCAACCCTGGCAGGGGGCGGCGGAAGCTTTCTTT CASSQPWQGAAEAFF
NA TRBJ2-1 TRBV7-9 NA TGTGCCAGCAGCTTATTGGAATTGGAGCAGTTCTTC CASSLLELEQFF
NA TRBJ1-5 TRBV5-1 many TGCGCCAGCAGCTTGGATCAGGGAGGCCAGCCCCAGCATTTT CASSLDQGGQPQHF
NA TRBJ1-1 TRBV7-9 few TGTGCCAGCAGCTTACCTGTCGCCAGCCAGGGCACTGAAGCTTTCTTT CASSLPVASQGTEAFF
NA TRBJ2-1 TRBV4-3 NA TGCGCCAGCAGCCTCCGGGGGAGCACGAATGAGCAGTTCTTC CASSLRGSTNEQFF
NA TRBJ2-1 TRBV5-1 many TGCGCCAGCAGCTTGGGGACAGAGGACAATGAGCAGTTCTTC CASSLGTEDNEQFF
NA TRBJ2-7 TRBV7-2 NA TGTGCCAGCAGCCTGACCGACGAGTACGAGCAGTACTTC CASSLTDEYEQYF